The clone carrying this TCR beta chain was detected only a few times. This record belongs to a study of blood T cells in healthy people across ages. Per the germline V gene, CDR1 is SGHTA and CDR2 is FQGNSA. The V and J ends lost 1 base and 7 bases, in that order; junction bases with no gene match: 3. This CDR3 region has 14 residues. For the second PCR, which ran for about 6 to 12 cycles, a sample-barcoded 5' primer and a J-beta primer mix were used. TCRdb independently ran MiXCR on the 5' RACE reads; one entry per CDR3 protein. Among roughly 1 million distinct CDR3 sequences listed, roughly 24% were seen once. The same data also went into a second study, on T cells of mothers and their children. That report adds: Thymic selection, a shaping force on TCR recombination output, acts similarly in related and unrelated pairs. With unrelated pairs as the comparison, related mother-child pairs had a slightly higher overlap that was not significant.

The chain couples TRBV7-2 to TRBJ2-4, with 8 bases matching TRBD2. This receptor was obtained from a girl aged 2-15 years in good health. The specimen sequenced was blood. The CDR3 here is CASSLELAANIQYF. The CDR3 DNA sequence: TGTGCCAGCAGCTTAGAACTAGCGGCGAACATTCAGTACTTC.